This T cell receptor beta chain was obtained from a study of T cells in Graves' hyperthyroidism and ophthalmopathy. TCR beta CDR3 regions were amplified from RNA. The HTBI primer set served for first-round RT-PCR of the TCR CDR3. TCRdb called the multiplex PCR reads again in MiXCR, with one record for every CDR3 protein. The profile shows hundreds of thousands of distinct CDR3 sequences, 15% to 19% of them singletons. This clonotype was seen many times. Recently diagnosed hyperthyroidism of less than 2 months' duration affected patients aged 18 to 65. Uncontrolled infection, other autoimmune disease, pregnancy or lactation led to exclusion. Each diagnosis was grounded in clinical symptoms, serum thyroxine and TRAb, thyroid ultrasound, and orbital computed tomography. Germline V gene lookup returns CDR1 MNHEY and CDR2 SVGAGI. Deletions cut 0 bases from V and 6 bases from J, with 13 bases between. This CDR3 comprises 15 residues.

The sequenced material came from blood. The chain carries TRBV6-5 and TRBJ2-3; D gene uncertain. The TCR originated in a young woman with Graves' hyperthyroidism. The CDR3 coding sequence is TGTGCCAGCAGTTACTCGATTACCGGGCTGGATACGCAGTATTTT. Translating gives CASSYSITGLDTQYF.